The clone carrying this T cell receptor (beta chain) was seen only a few times. The antigen is unknown. These data come from a study of CD8 T cells in ankylosing spondylitis. General study points: Ankylosing spondylitis blood seemed to carry a telltale TCR beta motif made of about 8 highly homologous variants.

Quantitative 5'-RACE was performed with molecular barcodes, and it yielded the TCR beta libraries. TCRdb recomputed calls from the 5' RACE reads with MiXCR, one row per CDR3 protein. The table includes 200,000 to 300,000 distinct CDR3 sequences, roughly a tenth detected once. The CDR3 spans 16 residues. Germline CDR1 SGHRS, CDR2 YFSETQ. After removal of 3 bases from V and 7 bases from J, the junction contained 13 bases not matched to a gene. Source material: blood, either unsorted or a sorted T cell fraction (not recorded which). The chain recombines TRBV5-1 with TRBJ1-5; 7 bases are shared with TRBD1. The source of this sequence is a male donor with ankylosing spondylitis or in good health (not recorded which). The chain's CDR3 is CASSSTPDRDEQPQHF. The CDR3 bases are TGCGCCAGCAGCTCGACACCAGACAGGGATGAACAGCCCCAGCATTTT.